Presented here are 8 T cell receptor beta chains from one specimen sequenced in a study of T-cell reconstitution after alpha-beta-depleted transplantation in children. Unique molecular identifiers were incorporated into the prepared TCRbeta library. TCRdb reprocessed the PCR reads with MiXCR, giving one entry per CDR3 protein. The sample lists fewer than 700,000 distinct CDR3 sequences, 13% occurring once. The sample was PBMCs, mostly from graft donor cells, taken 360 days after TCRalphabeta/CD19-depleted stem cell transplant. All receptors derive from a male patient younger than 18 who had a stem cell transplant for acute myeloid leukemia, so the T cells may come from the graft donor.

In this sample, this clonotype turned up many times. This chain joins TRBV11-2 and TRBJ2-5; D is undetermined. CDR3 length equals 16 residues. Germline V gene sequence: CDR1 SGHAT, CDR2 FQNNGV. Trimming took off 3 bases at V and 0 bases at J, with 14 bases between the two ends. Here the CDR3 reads CASSFHTQIHQETQYF. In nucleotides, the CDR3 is TGTGCCAGCAGCTTCCACACACAGATTCACCAAGAGACCCAGTACTTC.

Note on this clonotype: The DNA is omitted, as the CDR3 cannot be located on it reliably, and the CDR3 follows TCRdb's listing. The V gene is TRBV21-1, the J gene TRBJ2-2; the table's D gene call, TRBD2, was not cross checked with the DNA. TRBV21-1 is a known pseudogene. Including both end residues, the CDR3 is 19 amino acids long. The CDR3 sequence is CASSKCVPGGARTPGSCFF.

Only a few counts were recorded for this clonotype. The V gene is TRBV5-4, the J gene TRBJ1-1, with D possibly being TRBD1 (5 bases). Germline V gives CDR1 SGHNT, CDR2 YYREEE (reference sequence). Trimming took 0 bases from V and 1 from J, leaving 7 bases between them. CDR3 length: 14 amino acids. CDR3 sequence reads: CASSLERGNTEAFF. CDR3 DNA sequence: TGTGCCAGCAGCTTGGAGAGGGGGAACACTGAAGCTTTCTTT.

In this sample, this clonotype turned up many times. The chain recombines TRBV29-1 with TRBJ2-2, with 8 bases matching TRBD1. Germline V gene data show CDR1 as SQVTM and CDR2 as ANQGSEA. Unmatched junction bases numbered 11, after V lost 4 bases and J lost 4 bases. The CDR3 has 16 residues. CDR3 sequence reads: CSVVYRGMGGTGELFF. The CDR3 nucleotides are TGCAGCGTTGTATACAGGGGGATGGGGGGCACCGGGGAGCTGTTTTTT.

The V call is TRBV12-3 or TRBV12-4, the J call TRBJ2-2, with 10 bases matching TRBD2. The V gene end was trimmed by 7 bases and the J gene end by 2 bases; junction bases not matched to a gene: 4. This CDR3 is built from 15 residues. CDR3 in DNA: TGTGCCAGCACAATACTAGCGGGAAACACCGGGGAGCTGTTTTTT. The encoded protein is CASTILAGNTGELFF.

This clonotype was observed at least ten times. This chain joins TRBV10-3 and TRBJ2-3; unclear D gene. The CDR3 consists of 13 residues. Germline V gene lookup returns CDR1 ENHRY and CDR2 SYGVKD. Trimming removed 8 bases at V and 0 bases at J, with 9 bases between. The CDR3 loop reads CAIEAASTDTQYF. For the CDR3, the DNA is TGTGCCATCGAGGCGGCTAGCACAGATACGCAGTATTTT.

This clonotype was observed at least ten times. The CDR3 DNA reads TGCGCCAGCAGCTCCGGTAGAGGGGCGGAACCCTACGAGCAGCAGTACTTC. Its protein product is CASSSGRGAEPYEQQYF. This chain uses TRBV5-1 with TRBJ2-7; the D gene could be TRBD1 or TRBD2 (5 bases each). The CDR3 spans 17 residues. Germline CDR1 and CDR2: SGHRS and YFSETQ. Trimming pared 3 bases from V and 8 bases from J, leaving 27 bases between.

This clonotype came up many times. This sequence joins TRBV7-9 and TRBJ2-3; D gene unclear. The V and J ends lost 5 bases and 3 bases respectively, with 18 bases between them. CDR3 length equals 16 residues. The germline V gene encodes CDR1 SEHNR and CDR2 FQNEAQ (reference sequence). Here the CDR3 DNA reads TGTGCCAGCAGCCTTCCCACGACCCTGGGGACAGATACGCAGTATTTT. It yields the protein CASSLPTTLGTDTQYF.